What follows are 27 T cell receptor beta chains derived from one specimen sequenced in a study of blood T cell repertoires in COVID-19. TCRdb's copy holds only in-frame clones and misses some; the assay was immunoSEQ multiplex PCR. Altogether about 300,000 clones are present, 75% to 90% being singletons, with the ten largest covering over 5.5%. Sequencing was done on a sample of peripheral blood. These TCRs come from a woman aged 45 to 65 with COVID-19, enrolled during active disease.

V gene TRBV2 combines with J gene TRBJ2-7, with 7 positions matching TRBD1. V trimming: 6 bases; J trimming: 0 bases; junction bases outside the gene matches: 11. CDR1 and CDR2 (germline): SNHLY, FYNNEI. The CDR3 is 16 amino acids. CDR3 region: CASRNGPGTDSYEQYF. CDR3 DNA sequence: TGTGCCAGCAGGAATGGACCCGGGACAGACTCCTACGAGCAGTACTTC.

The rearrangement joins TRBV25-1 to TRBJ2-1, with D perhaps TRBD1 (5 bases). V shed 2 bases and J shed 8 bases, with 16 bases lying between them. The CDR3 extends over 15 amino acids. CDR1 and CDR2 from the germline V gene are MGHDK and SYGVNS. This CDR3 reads CASSELPRARDEQFF. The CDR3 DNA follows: TGTGCCAGCAGTGAACTTCCTCGAGCCAGGGATGAGCAGTTCTTC.

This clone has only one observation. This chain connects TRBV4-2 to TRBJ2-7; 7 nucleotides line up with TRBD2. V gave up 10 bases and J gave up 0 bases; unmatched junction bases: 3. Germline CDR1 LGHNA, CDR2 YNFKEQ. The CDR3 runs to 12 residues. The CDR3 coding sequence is TGTGCCACGGGGGAGGGCTCCTACGAGCAGTACTTC. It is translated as CATGEGSYEQYF.

The CDR3 sequence: CAISENGQGGTEAFF. The CDR3 region has the DNA TGTGCCATCAGTGAAAACGGACAGGGCGGCACTGAAGCTTTCTTT. This chain links TRBV10-3 with TRBJ1-1, with 8 bases fitting TRBD1. CDR3 length equals 15 residues. Trimming removed 3 bases from V and 4 bases from J; junction bases left unmatched: 7. The germline gives CDR1 ENHRY, CDR2 SYGVKD.

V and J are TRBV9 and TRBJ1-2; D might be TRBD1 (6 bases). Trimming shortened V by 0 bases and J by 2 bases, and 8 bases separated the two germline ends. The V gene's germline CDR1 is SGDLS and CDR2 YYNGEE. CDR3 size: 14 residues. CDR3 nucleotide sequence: TGTGCCAGCAGCGTAGAGGGGACAAACTATGGCTACACCTTC. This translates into CASSVEGTNYGYTF.

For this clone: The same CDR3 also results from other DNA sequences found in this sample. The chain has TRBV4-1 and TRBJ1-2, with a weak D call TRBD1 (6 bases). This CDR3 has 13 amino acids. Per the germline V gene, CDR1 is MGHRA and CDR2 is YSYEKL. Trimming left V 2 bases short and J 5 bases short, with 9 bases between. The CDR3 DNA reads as TGCGCCAGCAGCCAACCAGGGACATATGGCTACACCTTC. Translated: CASSQPGTYGYTF.

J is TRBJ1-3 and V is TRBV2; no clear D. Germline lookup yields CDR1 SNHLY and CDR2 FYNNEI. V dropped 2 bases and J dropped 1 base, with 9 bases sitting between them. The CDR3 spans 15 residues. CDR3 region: CASSELWRSGNTIYF. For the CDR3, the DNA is TGTGCCAGCAGTGAATTGTGGAGATCTGGAAACACCATATATTTT.

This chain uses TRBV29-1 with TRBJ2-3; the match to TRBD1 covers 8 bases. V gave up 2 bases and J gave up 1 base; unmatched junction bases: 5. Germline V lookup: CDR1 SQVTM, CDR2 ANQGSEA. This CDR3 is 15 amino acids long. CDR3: CSVEKPTGGTDTQYF. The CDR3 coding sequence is TGCAGCGTTGAAAAGCCGACAGGGGGCACAGATACGCAGTATTTT.

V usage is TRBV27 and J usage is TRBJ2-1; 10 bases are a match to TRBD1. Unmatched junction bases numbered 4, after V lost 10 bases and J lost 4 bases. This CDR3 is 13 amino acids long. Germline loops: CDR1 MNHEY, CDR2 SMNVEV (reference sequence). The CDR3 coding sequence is TGTGCCACCAGGACAGGGGGGTACAATGAGCAGTTCTTC. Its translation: CATRTGGYNEQFF.

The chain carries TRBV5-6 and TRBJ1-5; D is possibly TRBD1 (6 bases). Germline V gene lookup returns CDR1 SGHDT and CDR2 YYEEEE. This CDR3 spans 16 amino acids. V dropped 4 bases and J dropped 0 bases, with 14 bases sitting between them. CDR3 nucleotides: TGTGCCAGCAGCAGGACAGACCTCTATAGCAATCAGCCCCAGCATTTT. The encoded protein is CASSRTDLYSNQPQHF.

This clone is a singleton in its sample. The DNA for the CDR3 is TGTGCCAGTAGTGGGCAGACTCTAGGGGACTATGGCTACACCTTC. It codes for CASSGQTLGDYGYTF. The chain employs TRBV19 and TRBJ1-2; D perhaps matches TRBD1 (5 bases). The germline V gene encodes CDR1 LNHDA and CDR2 SQIVND (reference sequence). Trimming shortened V by 5 bases and J by 3 bases, and 16 bases separated the two germline ends. CDR3 length equals 15 residues.

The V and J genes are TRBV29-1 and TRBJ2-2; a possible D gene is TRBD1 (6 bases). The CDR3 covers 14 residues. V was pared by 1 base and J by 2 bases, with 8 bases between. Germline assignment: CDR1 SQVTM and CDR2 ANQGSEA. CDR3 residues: CSVEGGLNTGELFF. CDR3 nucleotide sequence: TGCAGCGTTGAAGGGGGGCTAAACACCGGGGAGCTGTTTTTT.

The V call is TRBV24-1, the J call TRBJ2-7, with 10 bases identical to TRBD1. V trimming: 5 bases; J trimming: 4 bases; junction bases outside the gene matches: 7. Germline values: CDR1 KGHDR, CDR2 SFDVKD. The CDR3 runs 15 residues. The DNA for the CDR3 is TGTGCCACCAGTGCTCCGGGACAGGGGCATTACGAGCAGTACTTC. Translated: CATSAPGQGHYEQYF.

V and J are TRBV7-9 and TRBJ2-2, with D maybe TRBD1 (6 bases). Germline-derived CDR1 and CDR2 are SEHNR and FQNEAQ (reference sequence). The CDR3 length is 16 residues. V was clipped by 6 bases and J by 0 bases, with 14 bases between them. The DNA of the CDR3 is TGTGCCAGCAGTTCTACTCGACAGGCGAACACCGGGGAGCTGTTTTTT. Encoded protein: CASSSTRQANTGELFF.

CDR3 nucleotide sequence: TGCAGCGTTGAGAGGGCAGTTATGAACACTGAAGCTTTCTTT. The encoded protein is CSVERAVMNTEAFF. This chain connects TRBV29-1 to TRBJ1-1; no clear D gene. V lost 3 bases, J lost 0 bases, and 11 bases lay in between. The CDR3 sequence is 14 residues long. Germline V CDR1 and CDR2: SQVTM, ANQGSEA.

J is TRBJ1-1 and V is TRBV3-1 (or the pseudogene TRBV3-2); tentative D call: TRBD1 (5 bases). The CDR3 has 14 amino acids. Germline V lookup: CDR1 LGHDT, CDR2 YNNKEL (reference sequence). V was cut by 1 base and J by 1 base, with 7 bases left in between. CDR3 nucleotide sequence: TGTGCCAGCAGCCAAGTTAGGGGGAACACTGAAGCTTTCTTT. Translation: CASSQVRGNTEAFF.

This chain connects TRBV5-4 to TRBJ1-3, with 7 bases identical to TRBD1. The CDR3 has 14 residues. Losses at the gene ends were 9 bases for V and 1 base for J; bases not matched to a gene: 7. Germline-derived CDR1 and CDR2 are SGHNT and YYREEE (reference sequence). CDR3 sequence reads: CATSTGRSGNTIYF. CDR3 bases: TGTGCCACTTCGACAGGGCGATCTGGAAACACCATATATTTT.

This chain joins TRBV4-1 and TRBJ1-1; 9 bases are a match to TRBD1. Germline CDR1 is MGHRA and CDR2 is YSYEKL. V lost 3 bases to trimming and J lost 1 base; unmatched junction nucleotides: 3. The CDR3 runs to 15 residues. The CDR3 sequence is CASSHQGQGNTEAFF. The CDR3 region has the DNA TGCGCCAGCAGCCACCAGGGACAGGGGAACACTGAAGCTTTCTTT.

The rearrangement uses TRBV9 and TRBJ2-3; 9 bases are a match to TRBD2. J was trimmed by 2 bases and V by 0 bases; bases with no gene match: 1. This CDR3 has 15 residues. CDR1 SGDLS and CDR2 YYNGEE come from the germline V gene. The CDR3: CASSVASGITDTQYF. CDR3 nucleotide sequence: TGTGCCAGCAGCGTAGCTAGCGGGATCACAGATACGCAGTATTTT.

The CDR3 spells CASSLAFSSVLRPYEQYF. The CDR3 nucleotides are TGTGCCAGCAGCTTGGCCTTCTCTAGCGTCCTAAGGCCTTACGAGCAGTACTTC. The chain uses TRBV5-8 and TRBJ2-7; the D gene is possibly TRBD2 (6 bases). CDR3 length equals 18 residues. Deletions cut 0 bases from V and 4 bases from J, with 23 bases between. Germline values: CDR1 SGHTS, CDR2 YDEGEE.

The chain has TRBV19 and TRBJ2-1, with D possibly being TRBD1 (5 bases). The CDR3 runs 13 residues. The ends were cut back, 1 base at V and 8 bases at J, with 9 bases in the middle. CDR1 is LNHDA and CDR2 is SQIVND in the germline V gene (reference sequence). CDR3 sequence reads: CASSIARVHEQFF. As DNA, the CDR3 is TGTGCCAGTAGTATAGCCAGGGTGCATGAGCAGTTCTTC.

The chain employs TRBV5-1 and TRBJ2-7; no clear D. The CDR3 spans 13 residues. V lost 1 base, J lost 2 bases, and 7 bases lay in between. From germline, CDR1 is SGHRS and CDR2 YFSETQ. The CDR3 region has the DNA TGCGCCAGCAGCTTGTTTCAGGCCTACGAGCAGTACTTC. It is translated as CASSLFQAYEQYF.

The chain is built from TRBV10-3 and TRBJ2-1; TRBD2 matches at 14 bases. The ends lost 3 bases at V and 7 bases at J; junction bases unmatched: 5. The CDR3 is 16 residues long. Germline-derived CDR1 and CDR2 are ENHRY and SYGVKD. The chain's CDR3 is CAISDGTSGSGNEQFF. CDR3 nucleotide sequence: TGTGCCATCAGTGACGGGACTAGCGGGAGCGGAAATGAGCAGTTCTTC.

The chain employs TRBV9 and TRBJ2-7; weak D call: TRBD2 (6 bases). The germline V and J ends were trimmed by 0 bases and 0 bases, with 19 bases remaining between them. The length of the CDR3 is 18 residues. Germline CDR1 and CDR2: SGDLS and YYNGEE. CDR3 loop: CASSVDPEGWGGSYEQYF. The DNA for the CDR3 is TGTGCCAGCAGCGTAGATCCTGAGGGTTGGGGAGGCTCCTACGAGCAGTACTTC.

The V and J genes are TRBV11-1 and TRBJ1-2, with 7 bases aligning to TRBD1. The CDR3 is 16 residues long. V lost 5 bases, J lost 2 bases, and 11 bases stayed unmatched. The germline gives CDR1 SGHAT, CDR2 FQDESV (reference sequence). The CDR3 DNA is TGTGCCAGCAGCAAACCTGGACAGGCCGTCAACTATGGCTACACCTTC. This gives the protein CASSKPGQAVNYGYTF. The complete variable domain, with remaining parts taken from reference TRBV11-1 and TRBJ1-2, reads EAEVAQSPRYKITEKSQAVAFWCDPISGHATLYWYRQILGQGPELLVQFQDESVVDDSQLPKDRFSAERLKGVDSTLKIQPAELGDSAMYLCASSKPGQAVNYGYTFGSGTRLTVV.

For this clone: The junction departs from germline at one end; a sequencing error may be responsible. CDR3 sequence: CASREGQIDTGELFF. The CDR3 nucleotides are TGTGCCAGCAGGGAAGGACAGATTGACACCGGGGAGCTGTTTTTT. The chain is built from TRBV6-1 and TRBJ2-2, with D possibly TRBD1 on 6 matching bases. The germline CDR1 and CDR2 sequences are MNHNS and SASEGT. CDR3 length: 15 amino acids.

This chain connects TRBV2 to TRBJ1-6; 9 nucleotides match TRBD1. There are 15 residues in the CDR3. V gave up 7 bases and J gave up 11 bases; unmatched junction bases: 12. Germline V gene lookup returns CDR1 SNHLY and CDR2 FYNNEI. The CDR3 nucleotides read TGTGCCAGCAAACTCCCTACAGGGGGCCATACACCCCTCCACTTT. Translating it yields CASKLPTGGHTPLHF. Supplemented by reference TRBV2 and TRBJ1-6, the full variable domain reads EPEVTQTPSHQVTQMGQEVILRCVPISNHLYFYWYRQILGQKVEFLVSFYNNEISEKSEIFDDQFSVERPDGSNFTLKIRSTKLEDSAMYFCASKLPTGGHTPLHFGNGTRLTVT.